The entry that follows covers one T cell receptor (beta chain) sequence. The entry originates in a study of blood T cell repertoires in COVID-19. Turning to the study itself: COVID-19 samples from acute and convalescent phases originated in the United States, Italy and Spain.

Generated by immunoSEQ multiplex PCR, the TCRdb table keeps only in-frame clones and is missing some. The top ten clones hold 17% of a sample with about 130,000 clones, approximately 84% of them seen once. The material sequenced was peripheral blood. The receptor was isolated from a woman of 80 years or more with acute or convalescent COVID-19.

The CDR3, as DNA: TGTGCCAGCAGCCGGGACAGGGGTACAGATACGCAGTATTTT. This gives the protein CASSRDRGTDTQYF. The chain uses TRBV27 and TRBJ2-3; 10 nucleotides agree with TRBD1. The junction had 3 bases not matched to a gene; V was cut back by 6 bases and J by 3 bases. The CDR3 runs 14 residues. CDR1 is MNHEY, CDR2 SMNVEV, per germline (reference sequence).